A single sample is the source of the 26 T cell receptor beta chains below, sequenced in a study of OX40 agonist ivuxolimab in advanced cancers. Method: immunoSEQ multiplex PCR; TCRdb's copy keeps in-frame clones and lacks some. The sample contains 65,000 to 75,000 clones, over 75% of which appear only once. This sample comprised CD4+ or CD8+ T cells sorted from blood, obtained in a trial of the OX40 agonist ivuxolimab. These receptors all stem from an adult with an advanced solid tumor such as melanoma, head and neck, liver or kidney cancer.

The gene calls are TRBV28 and TRBJ2-7; D is possibly TRBD2 (5 bases). Germline loops: CDR1 MDHEN, CDR2 SYDVKM. V lost 1 base to trimming and J lost 0 bases, with 7 bases between them. There are 14 residues in the CDR3. CDR3 bases: TGTGCCAGCAGTTTATCTGCGGGCTCCTACGAGCAGTACTTC. It is translated as CASSLSAGSYEQYF.

The chain has TRBV19 and TRBJ1-2; TRBD1 matches at 9 bases. The CDR3 length is 12 residues. Germline lookup yields CDR1 LNHDA and CDR2 SQIVND (reference sequence). J lost 6 bases, V lost 6 bases, and 2 bases had no gene match. The CDR3 sequence: CASRGQGDGYTF. The CDR3 coding sequence is TGTGCCAGTAGGGGACAGGGTGATGGCTACACCTTC.

The rearrangement links TRBV7-9 to TRBJ1-1; D unresolved. The V and J ends lost 3 bases and 0 bases respectively, with 14 bases between them. This CDR3 has 16 amino acids. Germline lookup yields CDR1 SEHNR and CDR2 FQNEAQ (reference sequence). The DNA for the CDR3 is TGTGCCAGCAGCTTCTTCCCCAGAAACATGAACACTGAAGCTTTCTTT. Its protein product is CASSFFPRNMNTEAFF.

Only one count was recorded for this clone. The V call is TRBV9, the J call TRBJ1-2; TRBD1 is a possible D gene (6 bases). Germline V lookup: CDR1 SGDLS, CDR2 YYNGEE. With 4 bases removed from V and 4 bases from J, the gap between germline ends came to 11 bases. CDR3 length: 13 residues. The CDR3 sequence: CASSLGDTYGYTF. As DNA, the CDR3 is TGTGCCAGCAGCCTTGGGGACACCTATGGCTACACCTTC.

The chain is built from TRBV29-1 and TRBJ1-2, with 12 bases lining up with TRBD1. V dropped 3 bases and J dropped 12; count of bases not matched to a gene: 8. The CDR3 totals 13 residues. CDR1 is SQVTM and CDR2 is ANQGSEA in the germline V gene. This chain's CDR3 is CSVDLSGTGGHTF. The CDR3 nucleotides read TGCAGCGTTGACTTGTCCGGGACAGGGGGCCACACCTTC.

The V and J genes are TRBV27 and TRBJ2-7, with D perhaps TRBD1 (6 bases). V was shortened by 3 bases and J by 3 bases, with 15 bases between the two germline ends. The length of the CDR3 is 15 residues. Germline V gives CDR1 MNHEY, CDR2 SMNVEV (reference sequence). The chain's CDR3 is CASSFRGDILYEQYF. The CDR3 nucleotides read TGTGCCAGCAGTTTTAGAGGGGACATCCTCTACGAGCAGTACTTC.

This clone has a handful of counts. The chain is built from TRBV27 and TRBJ2-7; 9 bases fit TRBD1. After removal of 5 bases from V and 2 bases from J, the junction contained 7 bases not matched to a gene. In germline, CDR1 is MNHEY, CDR2 SMNVEV (reference sequence). The CDR3 covers 15 residues. CDR3 in DNA: TGTGCCAGCAGTCCAAGACAGGGGGGTACCTACGAGCAGTACTTC. As protein: CASSPRQGGTYEQYF.

The chain links TRBV6-1 to TRBJ1-1; D not certain. The V gene's germline CDR1 is MNHNS and CDR2 SASEGT. The CDR3 runs 11 residues. The V end lost 4 bases, the J end lost 1 base, and 1 base lay between the germline ends. The CDR3 region is CASSGNTEAFF. The CDR3 coding sequence is TGTGCCAGCAGTGGGAACACTGAAGCTTTCTTT.

This clone was seen once. The J gene is TRBJ2-5, the V gene TRBV7-9, with D tentatively TRBD2 (7 bases). Trimming shortened V by 0 bases and J by 4 bases, and 9 bases separated the two germline ends. CDR1 is SEHNR and CDR2 is FQNEAQ in the germline V gene (reference sequence). The CDR3 loop spans 14 amino acids. As DNA, the CDR3 is TGTGCCAGCAGCTTAGCGGGGGGGCGAGAGACCCAGTACTTC. As protein: CASSLAGGRETQYF.

J is TRBJ2-5 and V is TRBV7-2; D not certain. The CDR3 contains 13 residues. Germline CDR1 is SGHTA and CDR2 is FQGNSA. Trimming pared 6 bases from V and 2 bases from J, leaving 10 bases between. CDR3 region: CASSYRAQETQYF. CDR3 nucleotide sequence: TGTGCCAGCAGTTACAGAGCTCAAGAGACCCAGTACTTC.

J is TRBJ1-5 and V is TRBV5-4; no reliable D call. Germline-derived CDR1 and CDR2 are SGHNT and YYREEE (reference sequence). The CDR3 runs 17 residues. Trimming shortened V by 3 bases and J by 0 bases, and 16 bases separated the two germline ends. In DNA form, the CDR3 reads TGTGCCAGCAGCTATTCGGGAGCCGGGGATAGCAATCAGCCCCAGCATTTT. This gives the protein CASSYSGAGDSNQPQHF.

The chain is built from TRBV7-8 and TRBJ2-1, with TRBD2 matching over 8 bases. V was pared by 0 bases and J by 3 bases, with 4 bases of the junction left unmatched. The CDR3 covers 16 residues. The V gene's germline CDR1 is SGHVS and CDR2 FQNEAQ. CDR3 region: CASSLATGTSYNEQFF. As DNA, the CDR3 is TGTGCCAGCAGCTTAGCTACCGGGACTAGCTACAATGAGCAGTTCTTC. Full variable domain (rest looked up from reference TRBV7-8 and TRBJ2-1): GAGVSQSPRYKVAKRGQDVALRCDPISGHVSLFWYQQALGQGPEFLTYFQNEAQLDKSGLPSDRFFAERPEGSVSTLKIQRTQQEDSAVYLCASSLATGTSYNEQFFGPGTRLTVL.

The chain couples TRBV15 to TRBJ2-5, with D possibly TRBD1 on 5 matching bases. V gave up 2 bases and J gave up 3 bases, with 7 bases separating them. The CDR3 is 13 amino acids. From germline, CDR1 is LNHNV and CDR2 YYDKDF (reference sequence). Written as DNA, the CDR3 is TGTGCCACCAGCAGAATGGACAAAGAGACCCAGTACTTC. It is translated as CATSRMDKETQYF.

The V and J genes are TRBV28 and TRBJ1-1; D not resolved. Germline lookup yields CDR1 MDHEN and CDR2 SYDVKM. There are 12 residues in the CDR3. V was cut by 3 bases and J by 1 base, with 3 bases left in between. The CDR3 loop reads CASSLQNTEAFF. CDR3 sequence (DNA): TGTGCCAGCAGTTTGCAGAACACTGAAGCTTTCTTT.

The table lists this clone with a count of one. The chain uses TRBV6-5 and TRBJ2-7; TRBD2 matches 8 bases. CDR1 MNHEY and CDR2 SVGAGI come from the germline V gene. The CDR3 covers 14 residues. J lost 0 bases, V lost 6 bases, and 4 bases had no gene match. CDR3 loop: CASRPSGSSYEQYF. The CDR3, as DNA: TGTGCCAGCAGACCTAGCGGGTCCTCCTACGAGCAGTACTTC.

The chain joins TRBV4-3 to TRBJ2-3, with unresolved D. Between the trimmed V and J ends, which lost 1 base and 1 base, there was a span of 6 bases. Germline V lookup: CDR1 LGHNA, CDR2 YSLEER. This CDR3 comprises 14 residues. CDR3 loop: CASSQGTGTDTQYF. The CDR3 coding sequence is TGCGCCAGCAGCCAAGGAACAGGCACAGATACGCAGTATTTT.

CDR3 loop: CASSQDLTSGYTF. In nucleotides, the CDR3 is TGCGCCAGCAGCCAAGATTTAACAAGCGGCTACACCTTC. The chain couples TRBV4-1 to TRBJ1-2; D is unresolved. CDR3 length equals 13 residues. With 0 bases removed from V and 8 bases from J, the gap between germline ends came to 10 bases. CDR1 MGHRA and CDR2 YSYEKL come from the germline V gene.

This CDR3 is CASSSDRPSGNTIYF. The CDR3 DNA reads TGTGCCAGCAGTTCGGACAGACCCTCTGGAAACACCATATATTTT. V and J are TRBV28 and TRBJ1-3; D may be TRBD1 (6 bases). This CDR3 is built from 15 residues. CDR1 is MDHEN and CDR2 is SYDVKM in the germline V gene. Trimming left V 4 bases short and J 0 bases short, with 10 bases between.

This chain connects TRBV19 to TRBJ1-2, with D maybe TRBD1 (5 bases). V lost 6 bases and J lost 7, with 9 bases in between. This CDR3 region has 11 residues. CDR1 is LNHDA, CDR2 SQIVND, per germline (reference sequence). CDR3 in DNA: TGTGCCAGTAGCGGGGCGCGTGGCTACACCTTC. Amino acid sequence: CASSGARGYTF.

This chain joins TRBV27 and TRBJ2-7; D not resolved. V lost 9 bases and J lost 0, with 9 bases in between. Germline loops: CDR1 MNHEY, CDR2 SMNVEV (reference sequence). The length of the CDR3 is 12 residues. CDR3 in amino acids: CASMDGSYEQYF. DNA for the CDR3: TGTGCCAGTATGGACGGCTCCTACGAGCAGTACTTC.

This sequence joins TRBV6-1 and TRBJ2-7, with D perhaps TRBD1 (6 bases). Trimming pared 8 bases from V and 4 bases from J, leaving 18 bases between. CDR3 length equals 14 residues. Per germline, CDR1 MNHNS and CDR2 SASEGT. The CDR3 DNA follows: TGTGCCAGCCGACAGGCATCTAACTCTTACGAGCAGTACTTC. Amino acid sequence: CASRQASNSYEQYF.

As DNA, the CDR3 is TGTGCCAGTTCCCCCAGCGGGGGCGGAAACTACGAGCAGTACTTC. The encoded protein is CASSPSGGGNYEQYF. The chain has TRBV11-3 and TRBJ2-7; 8 bases are shared with TRBD2. The CDR3 totals 15 residues. Germline V gene sequence: CDR1 SGHNT, CDR2 YENEEA. V gave up 9 bases and J gave up 3 bases; unmatched junction bases: 13.

The chain is built from TRBV6-5 and TRBJ2-7; D perhaps matches TRBD2 (6 bases). Between the trimmed V and J ends, which lost 6 bases and 2 bases, there was a span of 17 bases. This CDR3 spans 15 amino acids. CDR1 and CDR2 (germline): MNHEY, SVGAGI. In nucleotides, the CDR3 is TGTGCCAGCAGGTCCGCCGCGGGGTTTACCTACGAGCAGTACTTC. The encoded protein is CASRSAAGFTYEQYF.

V and J are TRBV10-3 and TRBJ2-1; 7 bases align to TRBD2. The ends lost 1 base at V and 0 bases at J; junction bases unmatched: 3. This CDR3 is built from 16 residues. Per germline, CDR1 ENHRY and CDR2 SYGVKD. The CDR3 loop is CAISEYGRTSYNEQFF. For the CDR3, the DNA is TGTGCCATCAGTGAGTACGGGAGGACCTCCTACAATGAGCAGTTCTTC.

V usage is TRBV28 and J usage is TRBJ2-1, with 11 bases matching TRBD2. Germline values: CDR1 MDHEN, CDR2 SYDVKM. The CDR3 is 16 amino acids. The V segment lost 3 bases and the J segment 4 bases; nucleotides outside the gene matches: 5. The CDR3 sequence is CASSFTSGGGYNEQFF. In nucleotides, the CDR3 is TGTGCCAGCAGTTTCACTAGCGGGGGAGGGTACAATGAGCAGTTCTTC.

This chain connects TRBV5-1 to TRBJ1-1; the match to TRBD1 covers 8 bases. Per germline, CDR1 SGHRS and CDR2 YFSETQ. Germline trimming cut 2 bases from V and 4 bases from J; bases unmatched to any gene: 10. This CDR3 comprises 16 residues. CDR3: CASSFEQGAYGTEAFF. CDR3 DNA sequence: TGCGCCAGCAGCTTTGAGCAGGGGGCCTATGGCACTGAAGCTTTCTTT.